These 5 T cell receptor beta chains share one sample of origin, sequenced in a study of persistence of HIV-infected CD4 T cells. Overlapping HIV-1 Gag 15-mer peptides at 1 ug per peptide per mL were used. Sorting of responding CD4+ T cells relied on upregulated CD40 ligand together with CD69. Their target antigens are unknown. The libraries were made with immunoSEQ version 4 in survey mode. Libraries were prepared by immunoSEQ multiplex PCR; TCRdb keeps only in-frame clonotypes and omits some of them. The repertoire holds roughly 25,000 clones, with under 80% as singletons. Sequenced material: CD4+ T cells sorted from PBMCs after approximately 19-hour stimulation, taken from a patient who received antiretroviral therapy. These receptors were taken from an adult man with HIV who was CMV-seropositive.

The chain combines TRBV7-9 with TRBJ2-3; 9 bases align to TRBD2. Germline V gives CDR1 SEHNR, CDR2 FQNEAQ (reference sequence). The V segment lost 2 bases and the J segment 7 bases; nucleotides outside the gene matches: 7. This CDR3 region has 15 residues. The CDR3 DNA follows: TGTGCCAGCAGCTTACGAGCGGGGGGATCTCATACGCAGTATTTT. It codes for CASSLRAGGSHTQYF.

The CDR3 DNA reads TGCGCCAGCAGCCCGCGGGACAGGGGGACTGGGGCCAACGTCCTGACTTTC. As protein: CASSPRDRGTGANVLTF. The gene calls are TRBV4-1 and TRBJ2-6; TRBD1 matches 11 bases. The V gene end was trimmed by 4 bases and the J gene end by 2 bases; junction bases not matched to a gene: 4. CDR3 size: 17 residues. Germline-derived CDR1 and CDR2 are MGHRA and YSYEKL.

The chain combines TRBV24-1 with TRBJ2-2; maybe TRBD2 (6 bases). CDR3 length: 16 residues. V was trimmed by 1 base and J by 0 bases, leaving 8 bases between them. Per germline, CDR1 KGHDR and CDR2 SFDVKD. The CDR3 protein is CATSDFRGANTGELFF. CDR3 DNA sequence: TGTGCCACCAGTGATTTTCGCGGGGCGAACACCGGGGAGCTGTTTTTT.

This clone has a handful of counts. V and J are TRBV5-3 and TRBJ2-2, with D perhaps TRBD2 (7 bases). TRBV5-3 is marked as an open reading frame, function uncertain. V was trimmed by 4 bases and J by 0 bases, leaving 19 bases between them. This CDR3 has 18 amino acids. The CDR3: CARSQKGGIHTNTGELFF. The CDR3 DNA follows: TGTGCCAGAAGCCAAAAGGGGGGGATCCACACGAACACCGGGGAGCTGTTTTTT.

This chain links TRBV5-1 with TRBJ2-2; 8 bases are a match to TRBD2. CDR3 length equals 14 residues. Germline CDR1 SGHRS, CDR2 YFSETQ. J was trimmed by 2 bases and V by 6 bases; bases with no gene match: 3. As DNA, the CDR3 is TGCGCCAGCAAGCGGGGGCCAAACACCGGGGAGCTGTTTTTT. This codes for CASKRGPNTGELFF. Full variable domain (rest looked up from reference TRBV5-1 and TRBJ2-2): KAGVTQTPRYLIKTRGQQVTLSCSPISGHRSVSWYQQTPGQGLQFLFEYFSETQRNKGNFPGRFSGRQFSNSRSEMNVSTLELGDSALYLCASKRGPNTGELFFGEGSRLTVL.